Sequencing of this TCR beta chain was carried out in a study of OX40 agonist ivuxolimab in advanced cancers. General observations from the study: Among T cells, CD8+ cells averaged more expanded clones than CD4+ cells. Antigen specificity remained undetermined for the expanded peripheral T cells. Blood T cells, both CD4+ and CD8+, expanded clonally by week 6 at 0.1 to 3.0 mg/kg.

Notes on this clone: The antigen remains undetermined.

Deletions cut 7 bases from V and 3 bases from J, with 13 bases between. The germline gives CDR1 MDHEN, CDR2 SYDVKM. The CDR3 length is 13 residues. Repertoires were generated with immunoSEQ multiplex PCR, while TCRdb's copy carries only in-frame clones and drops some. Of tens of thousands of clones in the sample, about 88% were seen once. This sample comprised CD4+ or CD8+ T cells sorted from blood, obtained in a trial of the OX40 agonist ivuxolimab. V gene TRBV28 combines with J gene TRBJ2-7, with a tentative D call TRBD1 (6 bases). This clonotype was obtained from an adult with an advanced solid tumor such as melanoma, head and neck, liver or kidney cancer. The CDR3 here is CASTSGTRYEQYF. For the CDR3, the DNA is TGTGCCAGCACCTCCGGGACACGCTACGAGCAGTACTTC.